This T cell receptor beta chain was recorded in a study of graft-versus-host responses after intestinal transplantation. The assay was immunoSEQ multiplex PCR, and TCRdb's table has in-frame clones only and misses some. Altogether about 7,400 clones are present, under 70% being singletons, with the ten largest covering 4% to 6%. Graft specimens yielded both intraepithelial and lamina propria lymphocytes. V lost 6 bases and J lost 4; bases outside the gene matches: 7. Germline values: CDR1 SGHDN, CDR2 FVKESK. This CDR3 region has 14 residues. The genes are TRBV14 and TRBJ1-2; 8 positions match TRBD1. This material consisted of ileum tissue, taken approximately 50 days after transplant. The sequence derives from a human patient who received an intestinal transplant, so some T cells may come from the graft donor. CDR3 sequence: CASSPGGEIYGYTF. In nucleotides, the CDR3 is TGTGCCAGCAGTCCAGGGGGCGAGATCTATGGCTACACCTTC.